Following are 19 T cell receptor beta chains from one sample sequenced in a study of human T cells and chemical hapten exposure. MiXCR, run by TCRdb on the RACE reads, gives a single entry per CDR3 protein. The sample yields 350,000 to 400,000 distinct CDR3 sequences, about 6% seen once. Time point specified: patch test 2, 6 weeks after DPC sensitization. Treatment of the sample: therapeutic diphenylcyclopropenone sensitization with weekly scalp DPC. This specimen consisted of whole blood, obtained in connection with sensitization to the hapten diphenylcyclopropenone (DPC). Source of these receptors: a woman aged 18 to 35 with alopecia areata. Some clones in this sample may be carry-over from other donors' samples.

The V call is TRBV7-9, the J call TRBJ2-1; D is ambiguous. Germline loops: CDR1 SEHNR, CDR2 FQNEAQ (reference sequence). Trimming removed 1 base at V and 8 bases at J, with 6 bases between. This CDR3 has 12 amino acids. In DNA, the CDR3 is TGTGCCAGCAGCTTAGTAGGGCATGAGCAGTTCTTC. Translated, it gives CASSLVGHEQFF.

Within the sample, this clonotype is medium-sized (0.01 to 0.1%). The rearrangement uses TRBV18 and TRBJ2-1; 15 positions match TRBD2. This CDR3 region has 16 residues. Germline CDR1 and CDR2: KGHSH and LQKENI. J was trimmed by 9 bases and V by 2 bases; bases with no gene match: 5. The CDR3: CASSPWTSGGAVEQFF. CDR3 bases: TGTGCCAGCTCACCATGGACTAGCGGGGGGGCCGTTGAGCAGTTCTTC.

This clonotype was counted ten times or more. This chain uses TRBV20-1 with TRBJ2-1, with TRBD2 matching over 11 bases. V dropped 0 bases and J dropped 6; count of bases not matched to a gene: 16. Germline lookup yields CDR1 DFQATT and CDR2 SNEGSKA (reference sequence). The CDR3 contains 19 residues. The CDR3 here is CSARDPNSPLAGEINEQFF. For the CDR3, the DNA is TGCAGTGCTAGAGATCCAAACTCCCCACTAGCGGGGGAGATCAATGAGCAGTTCTTC.

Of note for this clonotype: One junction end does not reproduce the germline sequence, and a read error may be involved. CDR3 amino acids: CASSQPGQGLNYDYTF. For the CDR3, the DNA is TGTGCCAGCAGCCAACCCGGACAGGGGCTTAACTATGACTACACCTTC. This rearrangement joins TRBV4-2 to TRBJ1-2; 9 bases map to TRBD1. The CDR3 extends over 16 amino acids. Germline V CDR1 and CDR2: LGHNA, YNFKEQ.

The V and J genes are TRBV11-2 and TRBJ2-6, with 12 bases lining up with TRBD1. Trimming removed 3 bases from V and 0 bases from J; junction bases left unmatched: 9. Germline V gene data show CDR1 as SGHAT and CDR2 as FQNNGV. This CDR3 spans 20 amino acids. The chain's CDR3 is CASSFNRGQGAFSGANVLTF. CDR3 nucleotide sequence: TGTGCCAGCAGCTTTAACCGGGGACAGGGGGCCTTCTCTGGGGCCAACGTCCTGACTTTC.

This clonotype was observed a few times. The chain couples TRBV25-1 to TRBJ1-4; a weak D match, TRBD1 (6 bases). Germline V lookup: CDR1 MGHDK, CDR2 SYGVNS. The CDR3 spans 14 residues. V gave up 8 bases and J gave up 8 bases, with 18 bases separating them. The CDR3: CASSRTAQAEKLFF. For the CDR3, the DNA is TGTGCCAGCTCTCGGACAGCACAGGCCGAAAAACTGTTTTTT.

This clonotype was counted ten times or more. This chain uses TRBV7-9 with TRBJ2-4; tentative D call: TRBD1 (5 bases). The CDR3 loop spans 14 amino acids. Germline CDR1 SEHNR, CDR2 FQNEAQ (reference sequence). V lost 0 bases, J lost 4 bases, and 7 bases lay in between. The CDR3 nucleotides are TGTGCCAGCAGCTTAGCAGGGGTGAAAAACATTCAGTACTTC. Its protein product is CASSLAGVKNIQYF. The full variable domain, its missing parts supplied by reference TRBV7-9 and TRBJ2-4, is DTGVSQNPRHKITKRGQNVTFRCDPISEHNRLYWYRQTLGQGPEFLTYFQNEAQLEKSRLLSDRFSAERPKGSFSTLEIQRTEQGDSAMYLCASSLAGVKNIQYFGAGTRLSVL.

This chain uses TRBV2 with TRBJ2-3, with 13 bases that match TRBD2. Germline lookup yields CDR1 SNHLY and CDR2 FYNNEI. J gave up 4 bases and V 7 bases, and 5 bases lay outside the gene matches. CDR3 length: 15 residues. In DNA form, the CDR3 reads TGTGCCAGCAAAGGGGGACTAGCGGGGTCAGATACGCAGTATTTT. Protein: CASKGGLAGSDTQYF.

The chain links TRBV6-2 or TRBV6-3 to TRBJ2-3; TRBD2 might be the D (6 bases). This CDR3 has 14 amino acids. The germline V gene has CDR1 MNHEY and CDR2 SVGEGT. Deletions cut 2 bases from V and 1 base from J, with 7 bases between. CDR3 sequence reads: CASSYRRGTDTQYF. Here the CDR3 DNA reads TGTGCCAGCAGTTACAGGAGGGGCACAGATACGCAGTATTTT.

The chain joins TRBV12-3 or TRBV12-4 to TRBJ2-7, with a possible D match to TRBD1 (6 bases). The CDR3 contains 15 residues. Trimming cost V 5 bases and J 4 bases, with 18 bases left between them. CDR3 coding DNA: TGTGCCAGCAGTGTGGACCCCGGGACATCGTACGAGCAGTACTTC. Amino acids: CASSVDPGTSYEQYF.

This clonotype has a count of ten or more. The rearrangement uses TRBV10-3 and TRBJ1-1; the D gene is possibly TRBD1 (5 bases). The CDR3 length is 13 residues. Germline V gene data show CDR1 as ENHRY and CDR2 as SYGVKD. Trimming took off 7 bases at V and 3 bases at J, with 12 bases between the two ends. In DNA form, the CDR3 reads TGTGCCATCAAATCCCAGGGTGACACTGAAGCTTTCTTT. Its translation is CAIKSQGDTEAFF.

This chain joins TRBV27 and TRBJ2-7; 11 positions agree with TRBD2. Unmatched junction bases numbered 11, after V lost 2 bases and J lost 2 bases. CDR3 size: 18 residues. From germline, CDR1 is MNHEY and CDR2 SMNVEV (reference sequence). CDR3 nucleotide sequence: TGTGCCAGCAGTTTAACCCCCCTAGCGGGGGGTTCCGCCTACGAGCAGTACTTC. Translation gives CASSLTPLAGGSAYEQYF.

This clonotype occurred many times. The CDR3 coding sequence is TGTGCCAGCAGTCCGGGACACCTCGCGGGAGGCTACACCTTC. Translated: CASSPGHLAGGYTF. The V gene is TRBV12-3 or TRBV12-4, the J gene TRBJ1-2; perhaps TRBD1 as D (6 bases). The CDR3 loop spans 14 amino acids. Trimming pared 5 bases from V and 8 bases from J, leaving 18 bases between.

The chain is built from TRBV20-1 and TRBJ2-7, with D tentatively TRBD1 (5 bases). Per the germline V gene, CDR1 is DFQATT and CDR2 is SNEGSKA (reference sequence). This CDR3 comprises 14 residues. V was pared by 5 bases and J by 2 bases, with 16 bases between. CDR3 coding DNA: TGCAGTGCTCAATCCGGGTCAGGGCCCTACGAGCAGTACTTC. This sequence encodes CSAQSGSGPYEQYF.

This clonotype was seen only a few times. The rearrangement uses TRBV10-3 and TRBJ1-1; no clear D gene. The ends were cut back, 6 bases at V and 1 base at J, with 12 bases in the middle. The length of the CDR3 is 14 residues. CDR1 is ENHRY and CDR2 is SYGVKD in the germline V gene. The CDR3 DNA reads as TGTGCCATCAGGTCGGGCCAGCAGAACACTGAAGCTTTCTTT. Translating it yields CAIRSGQQNTEAFF.

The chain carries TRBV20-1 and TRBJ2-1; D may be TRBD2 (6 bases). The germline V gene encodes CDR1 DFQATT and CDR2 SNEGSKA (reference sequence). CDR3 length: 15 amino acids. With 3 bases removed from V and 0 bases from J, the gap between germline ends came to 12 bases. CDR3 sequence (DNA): TGCAGTGCTAGTGATGCGGGGAGCTCCTACAATGAGCAGTTCTTC. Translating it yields CSASDAGSSYNEQFF.

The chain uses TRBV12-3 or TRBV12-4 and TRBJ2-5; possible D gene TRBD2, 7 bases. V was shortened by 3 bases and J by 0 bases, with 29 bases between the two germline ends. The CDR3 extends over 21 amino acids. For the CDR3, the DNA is TGTGCCAGCAGTTTTCGAGCGGCGGTGCGTGCGGGGGCCTTTTACCAAGAGACCCAGTACTTC. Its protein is CASSFRAAVRAGAFYQETQYF.

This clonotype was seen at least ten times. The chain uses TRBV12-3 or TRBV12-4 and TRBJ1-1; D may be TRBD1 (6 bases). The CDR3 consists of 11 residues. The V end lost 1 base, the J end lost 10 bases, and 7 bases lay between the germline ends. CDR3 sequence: CASSLGRGAFF. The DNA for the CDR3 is TGTGCCAGCAGTTTAGGCAGGGGAGCTTTCTTT.

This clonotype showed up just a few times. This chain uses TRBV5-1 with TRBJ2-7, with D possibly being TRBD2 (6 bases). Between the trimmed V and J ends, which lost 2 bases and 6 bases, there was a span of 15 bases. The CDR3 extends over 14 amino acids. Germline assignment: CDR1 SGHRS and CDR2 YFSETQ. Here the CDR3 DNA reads TGCGCCAGCAGCTTCGGGACTCTCGGCGGCGAGCAGTACTTC. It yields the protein CASSFGTLGGEQYF.